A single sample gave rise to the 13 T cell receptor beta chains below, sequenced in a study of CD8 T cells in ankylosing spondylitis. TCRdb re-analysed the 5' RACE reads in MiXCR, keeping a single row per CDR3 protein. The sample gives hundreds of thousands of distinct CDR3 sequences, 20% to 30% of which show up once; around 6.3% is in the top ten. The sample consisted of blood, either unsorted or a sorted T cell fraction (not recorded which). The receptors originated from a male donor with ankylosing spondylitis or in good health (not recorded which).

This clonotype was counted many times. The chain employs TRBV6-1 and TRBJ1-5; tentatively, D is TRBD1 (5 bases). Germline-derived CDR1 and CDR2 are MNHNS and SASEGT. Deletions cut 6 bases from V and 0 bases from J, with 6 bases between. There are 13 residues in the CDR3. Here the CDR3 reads CASRTDSNQPQHF. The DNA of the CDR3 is TGTGCCAGCAGGACAGATAGCAATCAGCCCCAGCATTTT.

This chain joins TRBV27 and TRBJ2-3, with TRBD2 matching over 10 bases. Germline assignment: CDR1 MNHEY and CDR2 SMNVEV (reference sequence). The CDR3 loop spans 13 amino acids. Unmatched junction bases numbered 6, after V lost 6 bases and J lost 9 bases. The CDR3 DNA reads TGTGCCAGCAGGCCGGGACTAGCGCTCACGCAGTATTTT. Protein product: CASRPGLALTQYF.

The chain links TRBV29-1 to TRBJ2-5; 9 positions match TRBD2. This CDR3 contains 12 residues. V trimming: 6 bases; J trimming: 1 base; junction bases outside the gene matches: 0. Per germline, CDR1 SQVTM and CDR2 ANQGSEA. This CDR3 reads CSVTSGQETQYF. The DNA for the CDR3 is TGCAGCGTGACTAGCGGCCAAGAGACCCAGTACTTC.

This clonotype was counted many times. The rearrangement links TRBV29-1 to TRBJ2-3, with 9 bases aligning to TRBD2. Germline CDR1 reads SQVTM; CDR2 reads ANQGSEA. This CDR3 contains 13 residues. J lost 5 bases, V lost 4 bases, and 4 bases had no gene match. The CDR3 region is CSVATSGEDTQYF. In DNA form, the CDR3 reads TGCAGCGTTGCGACTAGCGGCGAAGATACGCAGTATTTT.

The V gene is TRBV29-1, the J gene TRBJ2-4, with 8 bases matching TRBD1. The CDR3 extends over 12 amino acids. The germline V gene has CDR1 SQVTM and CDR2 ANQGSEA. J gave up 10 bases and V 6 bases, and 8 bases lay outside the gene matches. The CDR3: CSVKQGVRIQYF. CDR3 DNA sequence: TGCAGCGTGAAACAGGGGGTTAGAATTCAGTACTTC. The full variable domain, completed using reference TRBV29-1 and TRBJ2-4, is SAVISQKPSRDICQRGTSLTIQCQVDSQVTMMFWYRQQPGQSLTLIATANQGSEATYESGFVIDKFPISRPNLTFSTLTVSNMSPEDSSIYLCSVKQGVRIQYFGAGTRLSVL.

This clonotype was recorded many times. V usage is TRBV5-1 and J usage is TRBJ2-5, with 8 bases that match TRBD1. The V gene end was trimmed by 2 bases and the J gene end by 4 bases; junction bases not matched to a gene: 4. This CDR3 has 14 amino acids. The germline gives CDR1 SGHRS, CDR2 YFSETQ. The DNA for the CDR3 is TGCGCCAGCAGCTTTCAGGGGGCTTTAGAGACCCAGTACTTC. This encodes CASSFQGALETQYF.

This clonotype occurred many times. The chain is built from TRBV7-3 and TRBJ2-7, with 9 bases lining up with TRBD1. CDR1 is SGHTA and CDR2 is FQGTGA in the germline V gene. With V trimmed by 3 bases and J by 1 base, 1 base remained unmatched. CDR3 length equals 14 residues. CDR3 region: CASSLTGGSYEQYF. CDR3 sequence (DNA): TGTGCCAGCAGCTTGACAGGGGGTTCCTACGAGCAGTACTTC.

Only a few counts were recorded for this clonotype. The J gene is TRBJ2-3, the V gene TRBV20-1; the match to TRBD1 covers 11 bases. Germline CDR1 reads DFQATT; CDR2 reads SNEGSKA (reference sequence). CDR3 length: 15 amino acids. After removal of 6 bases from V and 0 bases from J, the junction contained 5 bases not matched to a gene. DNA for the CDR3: TGCAGTGCCACGGACAGGGGGCTGAGCACAGATACGCAGTATTTT. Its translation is CSATDRGLSTDTQYF.

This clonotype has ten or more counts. CDR3 residues: CASSSNKVTGELFF. CDR3 DNA sequence: TGCGCCAGCAGCTCTAATAAGGTCACCGGGGAGCTGTTTTTT. The chain is built from TRBV5-1 and TRBJ2-2; D is unresolved. Trimming stripped 3 bases from V and 4 bases from J, with 10 bases between. Germline lookup yields CDR1 SGHRS and CDR2 YFSETQ. The CDR3 sequence is 14 residues long. The full variable domain, its missing parts supplied by reference TRBV5-1 and TRBJ2-2, is KAGVTQTPRYLIKTRGQQVTLSCSPISGHRSVSWYQQTPGQGLQFLFEYFSETQRNKGNFPGRFSGRQFSNSRSEMNVSTLELGDSALYLCASSSNKVTGELFFGEGSRLTVL.

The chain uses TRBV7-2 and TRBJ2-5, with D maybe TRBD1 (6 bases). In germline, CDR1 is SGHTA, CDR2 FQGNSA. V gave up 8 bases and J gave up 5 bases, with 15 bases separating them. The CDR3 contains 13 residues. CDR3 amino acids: CASSTGPAETQYF. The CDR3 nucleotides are TGTGCCAGCTCTACAGGGCCGGCGGAGACCCAGTACTTC. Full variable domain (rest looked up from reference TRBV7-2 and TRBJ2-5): GAGVSQSPSNKVTEKGKDVELRCDPISGHTALYWYRQSLGQGLEFLIYFQGNSAPDKSGLPSDRFSAERTGGSVSTLTIQRTQQEDSAVYLCASSTGPAETQYFGPGTRLLVL.

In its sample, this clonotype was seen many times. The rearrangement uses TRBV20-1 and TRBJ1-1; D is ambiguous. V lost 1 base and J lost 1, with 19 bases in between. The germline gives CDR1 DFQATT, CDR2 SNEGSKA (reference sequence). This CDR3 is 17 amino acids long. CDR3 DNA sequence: TGCAGTGCTAGAGTATTTATGGCGTTGTTAAGGAACACTGAAGCTTTCTTT. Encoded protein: CSARVFMALLRNTEAFF.

The CDR3 reads CSAKDRVTNEKLFF. DNA of the CDR3: TGCAGTGCAAAGGACAGGGTAACTAATGAAAAACTGTTTTTT. J is TRBJ1-4 and V is TRBV20-1; TRBD1 matches 8 bases. V shed 6 bases, J shed 1 base, and the junction held 4 bases outside the gene matches. CDR1 and CDR2 (germline): DFQATT, SNEGSKA (reference sequence). CDR3 length: 14 amino acids.

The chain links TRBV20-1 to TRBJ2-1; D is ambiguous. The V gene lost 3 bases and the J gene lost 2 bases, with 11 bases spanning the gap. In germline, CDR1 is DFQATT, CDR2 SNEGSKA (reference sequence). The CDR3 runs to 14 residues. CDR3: CSASTSEPYNEQFF. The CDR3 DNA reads TGCAGTGCTAGCACGAGCGAGCCCTACAATGAGCAGTTCTTC.